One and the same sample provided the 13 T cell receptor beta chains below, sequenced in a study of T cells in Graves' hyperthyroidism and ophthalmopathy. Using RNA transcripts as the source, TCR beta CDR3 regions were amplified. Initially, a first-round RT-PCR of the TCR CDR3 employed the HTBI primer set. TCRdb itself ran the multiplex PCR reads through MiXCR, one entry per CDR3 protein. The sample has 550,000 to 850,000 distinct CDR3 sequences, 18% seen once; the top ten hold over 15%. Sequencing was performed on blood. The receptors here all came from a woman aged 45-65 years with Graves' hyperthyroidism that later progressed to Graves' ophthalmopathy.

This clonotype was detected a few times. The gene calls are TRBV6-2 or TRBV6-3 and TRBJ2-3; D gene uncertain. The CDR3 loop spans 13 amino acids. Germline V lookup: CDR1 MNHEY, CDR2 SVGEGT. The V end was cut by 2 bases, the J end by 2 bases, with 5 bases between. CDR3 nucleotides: TGTGCCAGCAGTTACCTAACCACAGATACGCAGTATTTT. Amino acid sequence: CASSYLTTDTQYF.

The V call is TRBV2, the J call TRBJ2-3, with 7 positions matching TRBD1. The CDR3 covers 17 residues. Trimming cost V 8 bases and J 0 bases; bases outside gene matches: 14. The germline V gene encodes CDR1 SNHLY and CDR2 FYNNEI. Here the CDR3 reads CASAPGTEYPSTDTQYF. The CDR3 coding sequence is TGTGCCAGCGCGCCCGGGACAGAGTACCCTAGCACAGATACGCAGTATTTT.

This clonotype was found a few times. The CDR3 loop reads CASNSLRAGYTGELFF. The CDR3 region has the DNA TGTGCCAGCAACTCCCTCCGGGCAGGCTACACCGGGGAGCTGTTTTTT. V and J are TRBV6-1 and TRBJ2-2; D is unresolved. Per the germline V gene, CDR1 is MNHNS and CDR2 is SASEGT. There are 16 residues in the CDR3. Trimming pared 7 bases from V and 3 bases from J, leaving 18 bases between.

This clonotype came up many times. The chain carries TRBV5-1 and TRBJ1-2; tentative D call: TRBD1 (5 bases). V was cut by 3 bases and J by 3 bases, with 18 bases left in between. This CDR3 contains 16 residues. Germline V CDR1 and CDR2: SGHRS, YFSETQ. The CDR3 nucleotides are TGCGCCAGCAGCTCCAACTCCGGGACCACCTACTATGGCTACACCTTC. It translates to CASSSNSGTTYYGYTF.

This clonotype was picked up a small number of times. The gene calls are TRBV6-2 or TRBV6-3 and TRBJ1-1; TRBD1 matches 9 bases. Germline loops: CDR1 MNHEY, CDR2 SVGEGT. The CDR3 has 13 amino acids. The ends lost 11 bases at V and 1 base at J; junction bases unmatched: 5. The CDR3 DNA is TGTGCCGTGACAGGGGGGGCGAACACTGAAGCTTTCTTT. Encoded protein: CAVTGGANTEAFF.

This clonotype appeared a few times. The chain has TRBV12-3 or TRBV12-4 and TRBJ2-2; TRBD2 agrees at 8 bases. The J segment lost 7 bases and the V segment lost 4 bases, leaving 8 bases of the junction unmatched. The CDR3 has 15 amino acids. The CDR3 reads CASSSGTRRGGELFF. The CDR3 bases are TGTGCCAGCAGTTCGGGGACTAGAAGGGGCGGGGAGCTGTTTTTT.

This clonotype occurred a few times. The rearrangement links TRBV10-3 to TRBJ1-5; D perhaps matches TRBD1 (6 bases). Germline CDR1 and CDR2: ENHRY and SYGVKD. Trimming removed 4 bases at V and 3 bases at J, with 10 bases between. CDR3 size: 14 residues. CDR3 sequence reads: CAISGSGDNQPQHF. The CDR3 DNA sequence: TGTGCCATCAGTGGTTCAGGGGACAATCAGCCCCAGCATTTT.

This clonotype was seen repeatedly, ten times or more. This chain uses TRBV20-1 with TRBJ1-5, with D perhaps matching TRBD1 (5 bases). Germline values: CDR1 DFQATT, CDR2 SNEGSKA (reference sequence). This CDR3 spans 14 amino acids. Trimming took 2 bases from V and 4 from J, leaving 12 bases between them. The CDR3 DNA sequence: TGCAGTGCTAGACTGCCTCAGGGTAATCAGCCCCAGCATTTT. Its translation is CSARLPQGNQPQHF.

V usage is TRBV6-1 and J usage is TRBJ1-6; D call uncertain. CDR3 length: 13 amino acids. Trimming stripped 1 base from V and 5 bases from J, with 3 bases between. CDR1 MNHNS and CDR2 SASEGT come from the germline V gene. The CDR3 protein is CASSEVDNSPLHF. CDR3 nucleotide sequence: TGTGCCAGCAGTGAAGTTGATAATTCACCCCTCCACTTT.

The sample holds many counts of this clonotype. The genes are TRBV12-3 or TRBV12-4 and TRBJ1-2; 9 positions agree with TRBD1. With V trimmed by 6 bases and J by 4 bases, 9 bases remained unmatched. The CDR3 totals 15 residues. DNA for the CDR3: TGTGCCAGCAGCAATACAGGGGGCAATGGCTATGGCTACACCTTC. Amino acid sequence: CASSNTGGNGYGYTF.

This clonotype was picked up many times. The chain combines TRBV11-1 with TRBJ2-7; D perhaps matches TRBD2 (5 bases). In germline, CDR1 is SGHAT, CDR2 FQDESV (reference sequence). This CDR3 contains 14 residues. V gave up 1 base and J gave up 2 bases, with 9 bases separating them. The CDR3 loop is CASSLGLGAYEQYF. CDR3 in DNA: TGTGCCAGCAGCTTAGGATTGGGAGCCTACGAGCAGTACTTC.

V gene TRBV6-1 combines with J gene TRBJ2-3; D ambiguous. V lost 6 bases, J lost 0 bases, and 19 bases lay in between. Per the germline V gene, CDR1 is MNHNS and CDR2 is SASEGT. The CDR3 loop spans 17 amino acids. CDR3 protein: CASSQGRDIPSTDTQYF. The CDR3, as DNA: TGTGCCAGCAGCCAAGGTCGCGACATCCCTAGCACAGATACGCAGTATTTT.

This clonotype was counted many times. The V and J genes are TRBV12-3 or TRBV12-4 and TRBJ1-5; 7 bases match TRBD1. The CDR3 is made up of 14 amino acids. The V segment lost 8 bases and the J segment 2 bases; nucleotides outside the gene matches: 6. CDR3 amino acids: CASRRQGGNQPQHF. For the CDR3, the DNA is TGTGCCAGCCGGAGACAGGGAGGCAATCAGCCCCAGCATTTT.